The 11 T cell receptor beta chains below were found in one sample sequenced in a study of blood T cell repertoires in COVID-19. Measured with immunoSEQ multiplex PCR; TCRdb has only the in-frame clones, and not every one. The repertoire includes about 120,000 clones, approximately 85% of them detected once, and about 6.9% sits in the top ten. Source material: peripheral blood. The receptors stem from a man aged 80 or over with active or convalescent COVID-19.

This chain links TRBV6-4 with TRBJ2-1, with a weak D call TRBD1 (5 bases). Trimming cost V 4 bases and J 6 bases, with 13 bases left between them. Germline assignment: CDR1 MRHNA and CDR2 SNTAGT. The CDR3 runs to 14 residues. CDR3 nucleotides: TGTGCCAGCAGTGCCACGGGTCAGGGCAATGAGCAGTTCTTC. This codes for CASSATGQGNEQFF.

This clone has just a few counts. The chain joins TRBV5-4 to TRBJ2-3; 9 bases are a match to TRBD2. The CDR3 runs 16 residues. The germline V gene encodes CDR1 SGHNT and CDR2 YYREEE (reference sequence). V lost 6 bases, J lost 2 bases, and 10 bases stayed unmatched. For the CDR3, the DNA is TGTGCCAGCAAGCAAGCGGGAGGCCTCACCACAGATACGCAGTATTTT. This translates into CASKQAGGLTTDTQYF.

The CDR3 region has the DNA TGTGCCAGCAGTCCTAGCCGGGACTACTCCTACGAGCAGTACTTC. Its translation is CASSPSRDYSYEQYF. J is TRBJ2-7 and V is TRBV28, with 7 bases matching TRBD2. There are 15 residues in the CDR3. J gave up 0 bases and V 5 bases, and 7 bases lay outside the gene matches. From germline, CDR1 is MDHEN and CDR2 SYDVKM.

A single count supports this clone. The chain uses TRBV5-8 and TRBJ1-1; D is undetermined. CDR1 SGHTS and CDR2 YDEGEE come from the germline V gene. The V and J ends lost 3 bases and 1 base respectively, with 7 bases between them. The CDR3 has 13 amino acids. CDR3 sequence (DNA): TGTGCCAGCAGCTGGGCTGAGAACACTGAAGCTTTCTTT. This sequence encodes CASSWAENTEAFF. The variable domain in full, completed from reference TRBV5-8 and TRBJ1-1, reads EAGVTQSPTHLIKTRGQQATLRCSPISGHTSVYWYQQALGLGLQFLLWYDEGEERNRGNFPPRFSGRQFPNYSSELNVNALELEDSALYLCASSWAENTEAFFGQGTRLTVV.

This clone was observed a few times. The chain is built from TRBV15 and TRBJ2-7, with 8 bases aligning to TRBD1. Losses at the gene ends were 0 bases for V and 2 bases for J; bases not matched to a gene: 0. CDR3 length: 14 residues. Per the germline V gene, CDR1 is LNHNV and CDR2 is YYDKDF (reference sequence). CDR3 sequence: CATSRDRGPYEQYF. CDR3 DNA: TGTGCCACCAGCAGAGACAGGGGGCCCTACGAGCAGTACTTC.

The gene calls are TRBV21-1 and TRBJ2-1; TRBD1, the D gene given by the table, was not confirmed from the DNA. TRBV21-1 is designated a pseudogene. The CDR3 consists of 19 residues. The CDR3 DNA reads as TGTGCCAGCAGCAAGAACAGGGCGGTTCCCCTGAGCTCCTACAATGAGCAGTTCTTC. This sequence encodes CASSKNRAVPLSSYNEQFF.

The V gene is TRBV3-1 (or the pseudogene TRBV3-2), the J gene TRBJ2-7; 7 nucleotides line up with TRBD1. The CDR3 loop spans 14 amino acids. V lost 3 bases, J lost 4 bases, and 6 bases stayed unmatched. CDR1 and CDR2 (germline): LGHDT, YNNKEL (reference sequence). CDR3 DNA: TGTGCCAGCAGCCAGACCCGGGACAGTTACGAGCAGTACTTC. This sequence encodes CASSQTRDSYEQYF.

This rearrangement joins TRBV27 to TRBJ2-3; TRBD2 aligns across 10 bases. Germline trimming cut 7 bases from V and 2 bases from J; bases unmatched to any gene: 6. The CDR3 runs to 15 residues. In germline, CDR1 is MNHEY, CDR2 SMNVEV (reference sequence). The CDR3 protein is CASTDSGGPTDTQYF. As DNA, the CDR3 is TGTGCCAGCACTGATAGCGGGGGGCCCACAGATACGCAGTATTTT.

CDR3 in amino acids: CASSGRGGTDTQYF. CDR3 bases: TGTGCCAGCAGCGGGCGGGGGGGCACAGATACGCAGTATTTT. The chain recombines TRBV7-9 with TRBJ2-3, with 8 nucleotides matching TRBD2. The CDR3 is 14 residues long. The ends lost 5 bases at V and 1 base at J; junction bases unmatched: 2. CDR1 and CDR2 (germline): SEHNR, FQNEAQ (reference sequence).

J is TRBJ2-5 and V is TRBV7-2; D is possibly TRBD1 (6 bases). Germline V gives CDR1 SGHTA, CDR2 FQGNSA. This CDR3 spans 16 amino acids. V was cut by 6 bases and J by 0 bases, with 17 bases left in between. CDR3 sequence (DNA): TGTGCCAGCAGTCGTGAAGGACAGAAGTACCAAGAGACCCAGTACTTC. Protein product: CASSREGQKYQETQYF. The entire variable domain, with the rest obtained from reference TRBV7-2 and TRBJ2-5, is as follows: GAGVSQSPSNKVTEKGKDVELRCDPISGHTALYWYRQSLGQGLEFLIYFQGNSAPDKSGLPSDRFSAERTGGSVSTLTIQRTQQEDSAVYLCASSREGQKYQETQYFGPGTRLLVL.

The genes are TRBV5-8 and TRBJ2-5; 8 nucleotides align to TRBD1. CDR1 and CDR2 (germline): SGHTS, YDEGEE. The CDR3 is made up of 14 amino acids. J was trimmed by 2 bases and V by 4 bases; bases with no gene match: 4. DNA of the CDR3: TGTGCCAGCAGCCCTGGACAGGGACAAGAGACCCAGTACTTC. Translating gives CASSPGQGQETQYF.